This TCR beta chain originates from a study of CD8 T cells in ankylosing spondylitis. MiXCR, run by TCRdb on the 5' RACE reads, gives a single entry per CDR3 protein. The top ten hold approximately 8% of the sample, which has 40,000 to 55,000 distinct CDR3 sequences, about 7% seen once. Study results and limitations: Ankylosing spondylitis blood appeared to be characterized by a TCR beta motif of about eight highly homologous variants. Previous work reported some of these motif variants in the synovial fluid and blood of reactive arthritis. Reports say disease-linked clones showed up significantly more in matched ankylosing spondylitis synovial fluid.

The ends were cut back, 1 base at V and 0 bases at J, with 9 bases in the middle. Germline CDR1 reads LGHNA; CDR2 reads YNFKEQ. This CDR3 contains 16 residues. Notes on this clonotype: What it binds is unknown.

The sample was blood, either unsorted or a sorted T cell fraction (not recorded which). The clonotype originates from a female donor with ankylosing spondylitis or in good health (not recorded which). The chain couples TRBV4-2 to TRBJ2-2; D uncertain. This chain's CDR3 is CASSQVGLANTGELFF. The CDR3 nucleotides are TGTGCCAGCAGCCAAGTCGGTCTAGCGAACACCGGGGAGCTGTTTTTT.